This T cell receptor beta chain was obtained from a study of early T cells in non-severe SARS-CoV-2 infection. Study-level points and caveats: The VDJdb matching leaned toward anti-spike CD8 responses and overlooked private and CD4 specificities.

Individual cDNA molecules were tagged with unique molecular identifiers, the study reported. TCRdb itself ran the 5' RACE reads through MiXCR, one entry per CDR3 protein. The sample consists of roughly 34,000 distinct CDR3 sequences, approximately 6% of them appearing once. This clonotype was found many times. Its specificity is not known. Germline V CDR1 and CDR2: MDHEN, SYDVKM. V lost 8 bases, J lost 2 bases, and 7 bases stayed unmatched. This CDR3 is built from 17 residues. The clonotype comes from an adult who was a healthcare worker with PCR-confirmed SARS-CoV-2 infection or an uninfected control (not recorded which). J is TRBJ1-6 and V is TRBV28; 12 bases line up with TRBD1. The specimen was whole blood. The CDR3: CASPGTGGAPYNSPLHF. In DNA, the CDR3 is TGTGCCAGCCCCGGGACAGGGGGCGCCCCCTATAATTCACCCCTCCACTTT. Based on the CDR3 plus reference TRBV28 and TRBJ1-6, the full variable domain is DVKVTQSSRYLVKRTGEKVFLECVQDMDHENMFWYRQDPGLGLRLIYFSYDVKMKEKGDIPEGYSVSREKKERFSLILESASTNQTSMYLCASPGTGGAPYNSPLHFGNGTRLTVT.